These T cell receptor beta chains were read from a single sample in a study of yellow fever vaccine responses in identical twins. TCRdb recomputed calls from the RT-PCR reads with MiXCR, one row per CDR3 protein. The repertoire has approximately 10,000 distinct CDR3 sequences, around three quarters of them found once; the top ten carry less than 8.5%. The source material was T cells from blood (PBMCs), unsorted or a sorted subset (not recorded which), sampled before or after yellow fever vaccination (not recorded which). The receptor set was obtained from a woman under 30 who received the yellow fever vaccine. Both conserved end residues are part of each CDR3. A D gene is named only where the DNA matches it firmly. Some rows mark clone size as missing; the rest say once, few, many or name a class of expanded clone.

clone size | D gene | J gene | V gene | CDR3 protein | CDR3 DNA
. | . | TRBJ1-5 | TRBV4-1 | CASSQDRAVGNQPQHF | TGCGCCAGCAGCCAAGATCGGGCAGTCGGGAATCAGCCCCAGCATTTT
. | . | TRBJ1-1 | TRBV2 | CASSEAGTRAEAFF | TGTGCCAGCAGTGAAGCAGGGACGAGGGCTGAAGCTTTCTTT
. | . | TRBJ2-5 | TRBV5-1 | CASSGPQRGVETQYF | TGCGCCAGCAGCGGCCCTCAAAGGGGCGTAGAGACCCAGTACTTC
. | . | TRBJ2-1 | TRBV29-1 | CSVEFGPYSTYNEQFF | TGCAGCGTTGAATTTGGGCCCTACAGTACCTACAATGAGCAGTTCTTC
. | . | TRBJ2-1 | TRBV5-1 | CASSLVGGPANEQFF | TGCGCCAGCAGCTTGGTGGGCGGGCCTGCCAATGAGCAGTTCTTC
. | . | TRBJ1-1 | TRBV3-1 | CASSQAVSLNTEAFF | TGTGCCAGCAGCCAAGCCGTCAGTTTGAACACTGAAGCTTTCTTT
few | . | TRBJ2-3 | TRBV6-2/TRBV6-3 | CASSHRTTYTDTQYF | TGTGCCAGCAGTCACCGGACTACTTACACAGATACGCAGTATTTT
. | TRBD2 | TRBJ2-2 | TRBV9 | CASSPLWISGMNTGELFF | TGTGCCAGCAGCCCCCTTTGGATTAGCGGGATGAACACCGGGGAGCTGTTTTTT
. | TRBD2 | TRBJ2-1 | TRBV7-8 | CASSLGSGGVNEQFF | TGTGCCAGCAGCTTAGGAAGCGGGGGTGTGAATGAGCAGTTCTTC
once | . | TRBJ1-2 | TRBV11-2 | CASSLEATNYGYTF | TGTGCCAGCAGCTTAGAGGCCACTAACTATGGCTACACCTTC
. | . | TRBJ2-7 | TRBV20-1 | CSARDFTGSYEQYF | TGCAGTGCTAGAGATTTTACCGGCTCCTACGAGCAGTACTTC
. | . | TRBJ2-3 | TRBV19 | CASTLPGGSTDTQYF | TGTGCCAGTACCCTTCCCGGGGGTAGCACAGATACGCAGTATTTT
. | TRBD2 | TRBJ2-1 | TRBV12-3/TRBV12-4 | CASSFLLAGDYNEQFF | TGTGCCAGCAGTTTCCTCCTAGCGGGGGACTACAATGAGCAGTTCTTC
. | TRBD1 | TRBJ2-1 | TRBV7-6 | CASSVGAGGNEQFF | TGTGCCAGCAGCGTTGGGGCAGGGGGTAATGAGCAGTTCTTC
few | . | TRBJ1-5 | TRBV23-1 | CGRGSINQPQHF | TGCGGGAGGGGATCAATAAATCAGCCCCAGCATTTT
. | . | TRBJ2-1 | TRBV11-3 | CASSLVGVSYNNEQFF | TGTGCCAGCAGCTTAGTTGGAGTTTCCTATAACAATGAGCAGTTCTTC
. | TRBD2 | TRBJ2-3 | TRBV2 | CASRVAGSGTDTQYF | TGTGCCAGCAGGGTAGCGGGAAGTGGCACAGATACGCAGTATTTT
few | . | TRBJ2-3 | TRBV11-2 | CASSFAGGTDTQYF | TGTGCCAGCAGCTTCGCGGGCGGCACAGATACGCAGTATTTT
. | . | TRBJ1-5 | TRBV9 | CASSVGRGPNQPQHF | TGTGCCAGCAGCGTAGGCAGGGGCCCAAATCAGCCCCAGCATTTT